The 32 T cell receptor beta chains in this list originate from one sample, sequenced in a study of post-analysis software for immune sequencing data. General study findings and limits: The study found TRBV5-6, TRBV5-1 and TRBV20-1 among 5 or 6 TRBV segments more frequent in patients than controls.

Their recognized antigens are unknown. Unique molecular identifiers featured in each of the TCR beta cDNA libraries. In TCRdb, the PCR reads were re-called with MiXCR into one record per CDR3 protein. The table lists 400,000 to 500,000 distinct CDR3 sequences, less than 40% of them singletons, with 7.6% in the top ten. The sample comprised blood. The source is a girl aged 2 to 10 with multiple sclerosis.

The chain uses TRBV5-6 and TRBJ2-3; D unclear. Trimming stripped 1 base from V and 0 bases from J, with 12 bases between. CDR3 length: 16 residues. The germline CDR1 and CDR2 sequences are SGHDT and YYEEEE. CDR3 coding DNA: TGTGCCAGCAGCTTGCTAACGAGCCTTAGCACAGATACGCAGTATTTT. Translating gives CASSLLTSLSTDTQYF. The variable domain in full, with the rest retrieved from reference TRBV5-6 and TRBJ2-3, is DAGVTQSPTHLIKTRGQQVTLRCSPKSGHDTVSWYQQALGQGPQFIFQYYEEEERQRGNFPDRFSGHQFPNYSSELNVNALLLGDSALYLCASSLLTSLSTDTQYFGPGTRLTVL.

The CDR3: CASSLHPDTQYF. The CDR3, as DNA: TGTGCCAGCAGCTTACATCCCGACACGCAGTATTTT. The J gene is TRBJ2-3, the V gene TRBV13; unclear D gene. CDR3 size: 12 residues. Trimming took 2 bases from V and 9 from J, leaving 9 bases between them. Looked up from germline, CDR1 is PRHDT and CDR2 is FYEKMQ (reference sequence).

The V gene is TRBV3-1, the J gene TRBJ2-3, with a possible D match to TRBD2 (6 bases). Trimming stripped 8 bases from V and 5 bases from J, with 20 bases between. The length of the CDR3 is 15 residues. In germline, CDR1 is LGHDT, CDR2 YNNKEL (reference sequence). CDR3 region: CASGPGLPLGDTQYF. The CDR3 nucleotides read TGTGCCAGCGGCCCGGGACTCCCTCTCGGAGATACGCAGTATTTT.

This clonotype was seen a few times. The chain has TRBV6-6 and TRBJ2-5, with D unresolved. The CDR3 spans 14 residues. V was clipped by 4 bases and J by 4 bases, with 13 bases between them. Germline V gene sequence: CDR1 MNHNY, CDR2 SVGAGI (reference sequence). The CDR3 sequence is CASSFGNPRETQYF. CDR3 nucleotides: TGTGCCAGCAGTTTTGGAAATCCCCGAGAGACCCAGTACTTC.

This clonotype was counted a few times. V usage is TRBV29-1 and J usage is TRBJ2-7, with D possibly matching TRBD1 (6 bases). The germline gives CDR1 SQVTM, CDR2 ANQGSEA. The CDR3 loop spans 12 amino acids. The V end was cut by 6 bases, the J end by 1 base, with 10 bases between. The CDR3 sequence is CSVKDRSYEQYF. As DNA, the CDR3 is TGCAGCGTCAAAGACAGGTCCTACGAGCAGTACTTC.

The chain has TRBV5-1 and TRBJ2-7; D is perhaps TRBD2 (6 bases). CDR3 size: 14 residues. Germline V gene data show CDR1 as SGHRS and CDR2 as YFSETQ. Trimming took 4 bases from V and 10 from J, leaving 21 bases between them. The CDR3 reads CASSREPGRTFQYF. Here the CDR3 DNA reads TGCGCCAGCAGCAGGGAGCCAGGGAGGACCTTTCAGTACTTC.

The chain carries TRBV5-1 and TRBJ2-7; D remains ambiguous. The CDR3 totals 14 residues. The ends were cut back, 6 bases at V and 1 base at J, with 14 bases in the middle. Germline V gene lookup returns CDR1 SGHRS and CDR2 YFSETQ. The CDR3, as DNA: TGCGCCAGCAAAGATCAGGACGGGTCCTACGAGCAGTACTTC. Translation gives CASKDQDGSYEQYF.

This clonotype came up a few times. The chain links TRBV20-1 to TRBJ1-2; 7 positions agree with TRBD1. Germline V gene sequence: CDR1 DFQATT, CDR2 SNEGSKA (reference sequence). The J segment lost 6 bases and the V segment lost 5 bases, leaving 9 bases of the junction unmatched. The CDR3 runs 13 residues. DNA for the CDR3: TGCAGTGCTTCGGACAGGCCTGATGATGGCTACACCTTC. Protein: CSASDRPDDGYTF.

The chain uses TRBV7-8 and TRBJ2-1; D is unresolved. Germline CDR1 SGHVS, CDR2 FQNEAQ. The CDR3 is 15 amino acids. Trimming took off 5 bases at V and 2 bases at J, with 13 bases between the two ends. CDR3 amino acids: CASSNAPPPYNEQFF. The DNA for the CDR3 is TGTGCCAGCAGCAACGCACCTCCACCCTACAATGAGCAGTTCTTC. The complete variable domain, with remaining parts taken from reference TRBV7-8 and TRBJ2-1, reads GAGVSQSPRYKVAKRGQDVALRCDPISGHVSLFWYQQALGQGPEFLTYFQNEAQLDKSGLPSDRFFAERPEGSVSTLKIQRTQQEDSAVYLCASSNAPPPYNEQFFGPGTRLTVL.

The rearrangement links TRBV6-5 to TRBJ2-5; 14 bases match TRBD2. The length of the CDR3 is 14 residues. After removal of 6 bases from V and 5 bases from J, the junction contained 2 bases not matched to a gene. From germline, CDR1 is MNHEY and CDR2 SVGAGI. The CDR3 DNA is TGTGCCAGCAGGACTAGCGGGAGGGATGAGACCCAGTACTTC. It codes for CASRTSGRDETQYF.

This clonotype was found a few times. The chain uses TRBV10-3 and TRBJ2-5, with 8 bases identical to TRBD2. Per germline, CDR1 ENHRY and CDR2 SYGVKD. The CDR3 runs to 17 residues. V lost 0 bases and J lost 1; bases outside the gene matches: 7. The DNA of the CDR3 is TGTGCCATCAGTGAGTCGAAGCTAGCGGGCTCCCAAGAGACCCAGTACTTC. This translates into CAISESKLAGSQETQYF.

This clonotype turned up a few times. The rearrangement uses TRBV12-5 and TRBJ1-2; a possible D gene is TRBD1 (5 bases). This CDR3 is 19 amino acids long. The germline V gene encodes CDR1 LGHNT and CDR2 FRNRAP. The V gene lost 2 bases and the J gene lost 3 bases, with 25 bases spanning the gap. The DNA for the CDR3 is TGTGCTAGTGGTTTGCAGGGTCGTCGGAATCCAAAGATGGACTATGGCTACACCTTC. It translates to CASGLQGRRNPKMDYGYTF.

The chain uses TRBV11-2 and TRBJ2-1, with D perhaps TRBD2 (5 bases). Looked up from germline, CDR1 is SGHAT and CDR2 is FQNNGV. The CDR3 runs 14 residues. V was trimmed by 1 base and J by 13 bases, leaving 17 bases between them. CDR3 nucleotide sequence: TGTGCCAGCAGCTTAGTACTGGACTCCGCGACACAGTTCTTC. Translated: CASSLVLDSATQFF. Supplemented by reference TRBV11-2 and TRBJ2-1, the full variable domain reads EAGVAQSPRYKIIEKRQSVAFWCNPISGHATLYWYQQILGQGPKLLIQFQNNGVVDDSQLPKDRFSAERLKGVDSTLKIQPAKLEDSAVYLCASSLVLDSATQFFGPGTRLTVL.

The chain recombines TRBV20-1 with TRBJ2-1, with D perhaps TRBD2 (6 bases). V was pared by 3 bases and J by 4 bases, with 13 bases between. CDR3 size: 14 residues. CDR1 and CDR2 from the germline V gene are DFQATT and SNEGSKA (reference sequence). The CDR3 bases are TGCAGTGCTAGTTTGTGGCGGGGATACAATGAGCAGTTCTTC. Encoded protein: CSASLWRGYNEQFF.

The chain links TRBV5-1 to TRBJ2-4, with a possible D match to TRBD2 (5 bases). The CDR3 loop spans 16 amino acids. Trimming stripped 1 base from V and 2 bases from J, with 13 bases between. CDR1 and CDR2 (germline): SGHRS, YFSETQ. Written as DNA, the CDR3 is TGCGCCAGCAGCTTGACCTGGGGAGTATCCAAAAACATTCAGTACTTC. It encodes CASSLTWGVSKNIQYF.

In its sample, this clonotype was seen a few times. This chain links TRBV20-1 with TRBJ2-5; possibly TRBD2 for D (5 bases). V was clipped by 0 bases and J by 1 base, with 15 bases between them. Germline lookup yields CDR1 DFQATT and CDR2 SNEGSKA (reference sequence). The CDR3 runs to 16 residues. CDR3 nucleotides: TGCAGTGCTAGAGATCTCTGGGCAGCGGTCCAAGAGACCCAGTACTTC. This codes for CSARDLWAAVQETQYF.

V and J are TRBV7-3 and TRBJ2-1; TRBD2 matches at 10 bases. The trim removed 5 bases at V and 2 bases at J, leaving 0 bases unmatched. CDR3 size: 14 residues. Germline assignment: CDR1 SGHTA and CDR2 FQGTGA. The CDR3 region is CASSLAGAYNEQFF. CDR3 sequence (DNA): TGTGCCAGCAGCCTAGCGGGAGCCTACAATGAGCAGTTCTTC.

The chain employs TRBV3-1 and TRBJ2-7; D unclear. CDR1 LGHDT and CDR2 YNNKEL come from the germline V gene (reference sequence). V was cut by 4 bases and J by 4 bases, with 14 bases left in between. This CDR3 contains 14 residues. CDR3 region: CASSRRARLYEQYF. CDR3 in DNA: TGTGCCAGCAGCCGCCGGGCTCGCCTTTACGAGCAGTACTTC.

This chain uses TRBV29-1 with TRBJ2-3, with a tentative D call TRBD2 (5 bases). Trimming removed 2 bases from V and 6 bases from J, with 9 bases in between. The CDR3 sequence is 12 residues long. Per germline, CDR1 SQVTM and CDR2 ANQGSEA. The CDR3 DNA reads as TGCAGCGTTGAACGGACTCAGGATACGCAGTATTTT. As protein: CSVERTQDTQYF.

As DNA, the CDR3 is TGTGCCAGCATCGTAGCGGGGGGCACAGATACGCAGTATTTT. This translates into CASIVAGGTDTQYF. This rearrangement joins TRBV28 to TRBJ2-3, with TRBD2 matching 9 bases. The CDR3 covers 14 residues. J gave up 1 base and V 7 bases, and 3 bases lay outside the gene matches. Per germline, CDR1 MDHEN and CDR2 SYDVKM. The full variable domain, with the rest looked up from reference TRBV28 and TRBJ2-3, is DVKVTQSSRYLVKRTGEKVFLECVQDMDHENMFWYRQDPGLGLRLIYFSYDVKMKEKGDIPEGYSVSREKKERFSLILESASTNQTSMYLCASIVAGGTDTQYFGPGTRLTVL.

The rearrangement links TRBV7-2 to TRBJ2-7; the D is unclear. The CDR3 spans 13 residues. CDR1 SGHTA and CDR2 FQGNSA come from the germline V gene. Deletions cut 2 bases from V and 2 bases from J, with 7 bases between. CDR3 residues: CASSLPETYEQYF. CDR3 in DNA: TGTGCCAGCAGCTTACCGGAAACCTACGAGCAGTACTTC.

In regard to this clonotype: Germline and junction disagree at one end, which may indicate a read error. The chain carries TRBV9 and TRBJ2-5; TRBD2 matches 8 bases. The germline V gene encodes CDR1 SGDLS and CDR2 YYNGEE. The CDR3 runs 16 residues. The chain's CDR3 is CASSDRGGPGQETQYF. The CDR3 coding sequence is TGTGCCAGTAGCGATCGCGGGGGGCCGGGGCAAGAGACCCAGTACTTC.

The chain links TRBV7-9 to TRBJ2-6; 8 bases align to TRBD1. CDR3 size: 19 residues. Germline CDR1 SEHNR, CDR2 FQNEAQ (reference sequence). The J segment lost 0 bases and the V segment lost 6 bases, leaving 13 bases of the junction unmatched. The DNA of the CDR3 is TGTGCCAGCAGGTCTACTGTATGGACAGGGAGCTCTGGGGCCAACGTCCTGACTTTC. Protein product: CASRSTVWTGSSGANVLTF.

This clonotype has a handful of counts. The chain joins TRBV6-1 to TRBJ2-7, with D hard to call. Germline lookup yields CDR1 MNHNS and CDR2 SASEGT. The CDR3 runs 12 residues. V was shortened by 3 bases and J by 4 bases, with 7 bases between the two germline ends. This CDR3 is CASSETDYEQYF. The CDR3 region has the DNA TGTGCCAGCAGTGAGACCGATTACGAGCAGTACTTC.

CDR3 protein: CSVDTGTPGVRDTQYF. For the CDR3, the DNA is TGCAGCGTTGACACGGGGACCCCAGGGGTTCGGGATACGCAGTATTTT. This sequence joins TRBV29-1 and TRBJ2-3, with D perhaps TRBD1 (6 bases). The CDR3 covers 16 residues. Deletions cut 3 bases from V and 6 bases from J, with 22 bases between. CDR1 and CDR2 from the germline V gene are SQVTM and ANQGSEA.

The CDR3 coding sequence is TGTGCCATCATGGACTGGGACAGGGGTTACGAGCAGTACTTC. Amino acids: CAIMDWDRGYEQYF. The genes are TRBV10-3 and TRBJ2-5; 10 positions agree with TRBD1. The DNA end lines up better with TRBJ2-7; the J call may be wrong. Germline CDR1 is ENHRY and CDR2 is SYGVKD. This CDR3 is built from 14 residues.

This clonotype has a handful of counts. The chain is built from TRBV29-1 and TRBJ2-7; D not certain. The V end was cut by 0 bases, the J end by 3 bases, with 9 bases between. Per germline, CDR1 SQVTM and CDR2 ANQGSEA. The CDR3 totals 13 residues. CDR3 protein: CSVEDGTSYEQYF. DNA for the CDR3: TGCAGCGTTGAAGACGGAACCAGCTACGAGCAGTACTTC.

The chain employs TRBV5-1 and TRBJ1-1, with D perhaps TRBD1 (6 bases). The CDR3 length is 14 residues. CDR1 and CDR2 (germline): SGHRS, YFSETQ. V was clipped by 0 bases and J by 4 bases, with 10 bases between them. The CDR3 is CASSLDPGVTEAFF. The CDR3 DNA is TGCGCCAGCAGCTTGGACCCAGGGGTCACTGAAGCTTTCTTT. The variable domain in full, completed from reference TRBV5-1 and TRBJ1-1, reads KAGVTQTPRYLIKTRGQQVTLSCSPISGHRSVSWYQQTPGQGLQFLFEYFSETQRNKGNFPGRFSGRQFSNSRSEMNVSTLELGDSALYLCASSLDPGVTEAFFGQGTRLTVV.

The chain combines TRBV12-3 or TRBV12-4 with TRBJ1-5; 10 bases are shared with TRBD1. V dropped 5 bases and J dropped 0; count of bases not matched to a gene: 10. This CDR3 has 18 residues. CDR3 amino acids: CASSQRTGGTYSNQPQHF. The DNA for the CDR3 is TGTGCCAGCAGTCAGCGGACAGGGGGAACCTATAGCAATCAGCCCCAGCATTTT.

In DNA form, the CDR3 reads TGTGCCAGCAGTCGTATTCCGACAGGGACGAACACCGGGGAGCTGTTTTTT. Protein: CASSRIPTGTNTGELFF. The chain carries TRBV5-5 and TRBJ2-2; 7 nucleotides agree with TRBD1. Per the germline V gene, CDR1 is SGHKS and CDR2 is YYEKEE (reference sequence). The CDR3 extends over 17 amino acids. J gave up 0 bases and V 5 bases, and 10 bases lay outside the gene matches. The entire variable domain, with the rest obtained from reference TRBV5-5 and TRBJ2-2, is as follows: DAGVTQSPTHLIKTRGQQVTLRCSPISGHKSVSWYQQVLGQGPQFIFQYYEKEERGRGNFPDRFSARQFPNYSSELNVNALLLGDSALYLCASSRIPTGTNTGELFFGEGSRLTVL.

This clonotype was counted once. The CDR3 region has the DNA TGTGCCAGCATTGATCTTGGAGCACTTGGGCCCTACGAGCAGTACTTC. Translated, it gives CASIDLGALGPYEQYF. This sequence joins TRBV6-2 or TRBV6-3 and TRBJ2-7; D is ambiguous. The germline gives CDR1 MNHEY, CDR2 SVGEGT. This CDR3 has 16 amino acids. The V end lost 7 bases, the J end lost 2 bases, and 21 bases lay between the germline ends.

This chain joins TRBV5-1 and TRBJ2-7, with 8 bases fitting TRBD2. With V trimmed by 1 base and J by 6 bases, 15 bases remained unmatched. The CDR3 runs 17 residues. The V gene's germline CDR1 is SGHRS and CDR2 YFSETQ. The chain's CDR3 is CASSLSAQGLDPGEQYF. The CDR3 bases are TGCGCCAGCAGCTTGAGCGCCCAGGGACTAGATCCTGGCGAGCAGTACTTC. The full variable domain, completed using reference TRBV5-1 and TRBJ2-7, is KAGVTQTPRYLIKTRGQQVTLSCSPISGHRSVSWYQQTPGQGLQFLFEYFSETQRNKGNFPGRFSGRQFSNSRSEMNVSTLELGDSALYLCASSLSAQGLDPGEQYFGPGTRLTVT.